Following are 29 T cell receptor beta chains from one sample sequenced in a study of blood T cell repertoires in COVID-19. TCRdb's copy holds only in-frame clones and misses some; the assay was immunoSEQ multiplex PCR. Among around 46,000 clones, 77% were seen once, and the ten largest hold 20%. Sequenced input: peripheral blood. The origin of the receptors is a human donor with active or convalescent COVID-19. The donor label of this sample is uncertain.

In its sample, this clone was seen once. The rearrangement joins TRBV5-1 to TRBJ2-3; D ambiguous. The germline V and J ends were trimmed by 2 bases and 0 bases, with 10 bases remaining between them. The CDR3 is 15 amino acids. CDR1 is SGHRS and CDR2 is YFSETQ in the germline V gene. This CDR3 is CASSFRASSTDTQYF. CDR3 coding DNA: TGCGCCAGCAGCTTCCGAGCGTCAAGCACAGATACGCAGTATTTT.

The chain is built from TRBV28 and TRBJ2-6, with a tentative D call TRBD2 (6 bases). The CDR3 has 19 residues. Trimming removed 3 bases at V and 0 bases at J, with 18 bases between. The germline CDR1 and CDR2 sequences are MDHEN and SYDVKM. CDR3 nucleotide sequence: TGTGCCAGCAGTTTTGATAGGGCGGGACTCAGCTCTGGGGCCAACGTCCTGACTTTC. Encoded protein: CASSFDRAGLSSGANVLTF.

In its sample, this clone was seen once. CDR3 region: CTSRPSRAREWNTQYF. In nucleotides, the CDR3 is TGCACCAGCAGACCATCACGCGCCCGGGAGTGGAATACGCAGTATTTT. The chain couples TRBV1 to TRBJ2-3; the table gives TRBD2 as D, unverified against the DNA. TRBV1 is described as a pseudogene. CDR3 size: 16 residues.

The V and J genes are TRBV4-1 and TRBJ1-1, with a tentative D call TRBD1 (5 bases). The CDR3 length is 15 residues. V lost 2 bases, J lost 3 bases, and 13 bases lay in between. Germline V lookup: CDR1 MGHRA, CDR2 YSYEKL. The CDR3 bases are TGCGCCAGCAGCCAAAATCCCAACAGGCACACTGAAGCTTTCTTT. Residues: CASSQNPNRHTEAFF.

The genes are TRBV5-1 and TRBJ2-5, with 9 nucleotides matching TRBD1. Trimming took 0 bases from V and 5 from J; bases not matched to a gene: 5. This CDR3 has 15 amino acids. CDR1 SGHRS and CDR2 YFSETQ come from the germline V gene. The CDR3 region has the DNA TGCGCCAGCAGCTTGGGGGGGACAGGGATCGAGACCCAGTACTTC. As protein: CASSLGGTGIETQYF.

This clone was detected once. The chain is built from TRBV5-1 and TRBJ1-1; 7 bases fit TRBD1. Germline CDR1 and CDR2: SGHRS and YFSETQ. V lost 9 bases and J lost 0; bases outside the gene matches: 5. The CDR3 covers 13 residues. CDR3 in amino acids: CATRGTVNTEAFF. The CDR3 coding sequence is TGCGCCACTCGTGGGACAGTGAACACTGAAGCTTTCTTT.

V and J are TRBV7-3 and TRBJ2-1; 12 nucleotides agree with TRBD2. The CDR3 sequence is 15 residues long. CDR1 and CDR2 from the germline V gene are SGHTA and FQGTGA. V lost 4 bases to trimming and J lost 9 bases; unmatched junction nucleotides: 7. In DNA form, the CDR3 reads TGTGCCAGCAGCTACCTAGCGGGAGGGCTCGGTGAGCAGTTCTTC. This codes for CASSYLAGGLGEQFF.

This clone has only a few counts. The rearrangement links TRBV3-1 (or the pseudogene TRBV3-2) to TRBJ1-6, with D perhaps matching TRBD1 (5 bases). The V end lost 2 bases, the J end lost 6 bases, and 14 bases lay between the germline ends. CDR3 length equals 16 residues. Germline CDR1 and CDR2: LGHDT and YNNKEL (reference sequence). CDR3 sequence reads: CASSQSGTVSNSPLHF. The CDR3 DNA is TGTGCCAGCAGCCAAAGCGGGACGGTTTCTAATTCACCCCTCCACTTT.

This chain uses TRBV28 with TRBJ1-2; 7 nucleotides line up with TRBD1. Trimming at V came to 6 bases and at J to 7 bases, leaving 8 bases not matched to a gene. The germline V gene has CDR1 MDHEN and CDR2 SYDVKM. This CDR3 spans 13 amino acids. CDR3 sequence (DNA): TGTGCCAGCAGCTTCCAGGGGGGCTCTGGCTACACCTTC. Protein: CASSFQGGSGYTF.

This clone occurred once. The rearrangement links TRBV3-1 (or the pseudogene TRBV3-2) to TRBJ1-2; D is unclear. CDR3 length equals 13 residues. With 1 base removed from V and 7 bases from J, the gap between germline ends came to 10 bases. Germline CDR1 and CDR2: LGHDT and YNNKEL (reference sequence). CDR3 bases: TGTGCCAGCAGCCAAGGGTCTCGGGGTGGCTACACCTTC. This encodes CASSQGSRGGYTF.

The chain's CDR3 is CASSEWAPYEQYF. CDR3 nucleotide sequence: TGTGCCAGCAGTGAATGGGCGCCTTACGAGCAGTACTTC. The chain employs TRBV6-1 and TRBJ2-7; D unclear. CDR3 length: 13 residues. Per the germline V gene, CDR1 is MNHNS and CDR2 is SASEGT. Deletions cut 2 bases from V and 4 bases from J, with 9 bases between.

The V call is TRBV19, the J call TRBJ2-3; D possibly corresponds to TRBD2 (6 bases). V lost 7 bases and J lost 6, with 20 bases in between. CDR3 length equals 15 residues. From germline, CDR1 is LNHDA and CDR2 SQIVND (reference sequence). Here the CDR3 DNA reads TGTGCCAGTACGGCGTCGGGAGCAGTAGGGGATACGCAGTATTTT. Translating it yields CASTASGAVGDTQYF.

The chain combines TRBV30 with TRBJ1-5; D not resolved. Looked up from germline, CDR1 is GTSNPN and CDR2 is SVGIG (reference sequence). The CDR3 totals 13 residues. V was pared by 1 base and J by 6 bases, with 10 bases between. The CDR3 region is CAWSDWAGQPQHF. The DNA of the CDR3 is TGTGCCTGGAGTGACTGGGCCGGTCAGCCCCAGCATTTT.

The V and J genes are TRBV5-1 and TRBJ2-7; D is uncertain. CDR3 size: 13 residues. The germline gives CDR1 SGHRS, CDR2 YFSETQ. The V end lost 0 bases, the J end lost 6 bases, and 10 bases lay between the germline ends. The CDR3 DNA is TGCGCCAGCAGCTTGGGTCTAAGGAGCGAGCAGTACTTC. Its protein product is CASSLGLRSEQYF.

This chain joins TRBV6-1 and TRBJ1-6; D is ambiguous. Germline CDR1 reads MNHNS; CDR2 reads SASEGT. Trimming removed 1 base from V and 0 bases from J, with 4 bases in between. This CDR3 spans 15 amino acids. As DNA, the CDR3 is TGTGCCAGCAGTGAAGTGAGCTCCTATAATTCACCCCTCCACTTT. Translating it yields CASSEVSSYNSPLHF.

This sequence joins TRBV5-4 and TRBJ2-2, with 7 bases fitting TRBD1. The CDR3 length is 16 residues. From germline, CDR1 is SGHNT and CDR2 YYREEE (reference sequence). V shed 4 bases and J 5 bases; nucleotides not matched to a gene: 11. The CDR3 is CASSRPLQTGTGELFF. The CDR3 DNA sequence: TGTGCCAGCAGCCGCCCTTTGCAGACAGGGACCGGGGAGCTGTTTTTT.

This clone was picked up one time. This chain joins TRBV6-1 and TRBJ1-5, with no clear D. The CDR3 is 14 residues long. CDR1 is MNHNS and CDR2 is SASEGT in the germline V gene. Trimming stripped 2 bases from V and 2 bases from J, with 7 bases between. The CDR3 loop reads CASSENSGNQPQHF. The CDR3 DNA reads TGTGCCAGCAGTGAAAATTCAGGCAATCAGCCCCAGCATTTT.

In this sample, this clone is large (0.1 to 1%). The chain is built from TRBV7-9 and TRBJ2-7, with D maybe TRBD1 (6 bases). The CDR3 sequence is 13 residues long. With 2 bases removed from V and 3 bases from J, the gap between germline ends came to 8 bases. Germline CDR1 SEHNR, CDR2 FQNEAQ (reference sequence). The CDR3 region has the DNA TGTGCCAGCAGCTTAACGACAGGCTACGAGCAGTACTTC. This encodes CASSLTTGYEQYF.

The chain carries TRBV5-1 and TRBJ2-3; 11 bases map to TRBD2. Trimming removed 1 base from V and 4 bases from J; junction bases left unmatched: 5. Germline V lookup: CDR1 SGHRS, CDR2 YFSETQ. The CDR3 runs 16 residues. CDR3 nucleotide sequence: TGCGCCAGCAGCTTGAGTACTAGCGGGAGAGCAGATACGCAGTATTTT. It specifies CASSLSTSGRADTQYF.

This clone was seen repeatedly, ten times or more. The genes are TRBV24-1 and TRBJ2-3; maybe TRBD1 (7 bases). V gave up 4 bases and J gave up 2 bases, with 12 bases separating them. CDR1 is KGHDR, CDR2 SFDVKD, per germline. This CDR3 is 15 amino acids long. The CDR3 DNA reads as TGTGCCACCAGTGAGCGGGGACAGCTCACAGATACGCAGTATTTT. It encodes CATSERGQLTDTQYF.

The chain is built from TRBV19 and TRBJ2-3; maybe TRBD2 (5 bases). The CDR3 is 15 residues long. V gave up 5 bases and J gave up 7 bases, with 19 bases separating them. Germline V gene sequence: CDR1 LNHDA, CDR2 SQIVND (reference sequence). The CDR3 DNA sequence: TGTGCCAGTAGTCCGCCCCTTCCACTAGGGAATACGCAGTATTTT. It translates to CASSPPLPLGNTQYF.

The chain uses TRBV9 and TRBJ2-1, with TRBD2 matching 10 bases. The length of the CDR3 is 18 residues. From germline, CDR1 is SGDLS and CDR2 YYNGEE. V dropped 2 bases and J dropped 5; count of bases not matched to a gene: 13. CDR3 residues: CASSVVSSSGSPNNEQFF. For the CDR3, the DNA is TGTGCCAGCAGCGTCGTATCGTCTAGCGGGAGCCCCAACAATGAGCAGTTCTTC. Full variable domain (missing parts from reference TRBV9 and TRBJ2-1): DSGVTQTPKHLITATGQRVTLRCSPRSGDLSVYWYQQSLDQGLQFLIQYYNGEERAKGNILERFSAQQFPDLHSELNLSSLELGDSALYFCASSVVSSSGSPNNEQFFGPGTRLTVL.

This clone has just a few counts. This sequence joins TRBV5-8 and TRBJ1-4; the D is unclear. The CDR3 is made up of 16 amino acids. CDR1 SGHTS and CDR2 YDEGEE come from the germline V gene. V dropped 3 bases and J dropped 4 bases, with 16 bases sitting between them. The CDR3 sequence is CASSYTTGLGNEKLFF. The CDR3 nucleotides read TGTGCCAGCAGCTACACTACGGGGTTGGGTAATGAAAAACTGTTTTTT.

This chain uses TRBV7-2 with TRBJ2-2; D gene unclear. V shed 0 bases and J shed 1 base, with 6 bases lying between them. Germline loops: CDR1 SGHTA, CDR2 FQGNSA. This CDR3 has 15 residues. The CDR3 DNA reads TGTGCCAGCAGCTTAGCTTCAGGGAACACCGGGGAGCTGTTTTTT. Translated, it gives CASSLASGNTGELFF. Together with reference TRBV7-2 and TRBJ2-2, the CDR3 gives the full variable domain: GAGVSQSPSNKVTEKGKDVELRCDPISGHTALYWYRQSLGQGLEFLIYFQGNSAPDKSGLPSDRFSAERTGGSVSTLTIQRTQQEDSAVYLCASSLASGNTGELFFGEGSRLTVL.

This chain joins TRBV7-3 and TRBJ1-5, with D tentatively TRBD1 (5 bases). V lost 5 bases and J 1 base, leaving 12 bases between the germline ends. This CDR3 has 15 amino acids. Germline V gene lookup returns CDR1 SGHTA and CDR2 FQGTGA. CDR3 sequence: CASSLQGGSNQPQHF. DNA of the CDR3: TGTGCCAGCAGCCTTCAGGGTGGAAGCAATCAGCCCCAGCATTTT.

The genes are TRBV5-4 and TRBJ2-1, with 10 nucleotides matching TRBD2. V shed 4 bases, J shed 0 bases, and the junction held 10 bases outside the gene matches. The length of the CDR3 is 18 residues. Per germline, CDR1 SGHNT and CDR2 YYREEE (reference sequence). This chain's CDR3 is CASSPGTSEFYSYNEQFF. In DNA, the CDR3 is TGTGCCAGCAGCCCAGGGACTAGCGAGTTCTACTCCTACAATGAGCAGTTCTTC. The full variable domain, with the rest looked up from reference TRBV5-4 and TRBJ2-1, is ETGVTQSPTHLIKTRGQQVTLRCSSQSGHNTVSWYQQALGQGPQFIFQYYREEENGRGNFPPRFSGLQFPNYSSELNVNALELDDSALYLCASSPGTSEFYSYNEQFFGPGTRLTVL.

The CDR3 region is CPRSRPGGGPGELFF. The CDR3 region has the DNA TGCCCCCGCAGCCGGCCCGGGGGGGGGCCCGGGGAGCTGTTTTTT. The chain couples TRBV4-1 to TRBJ2-2, with 8 positions matching TRBD2. Germline-derived CDR1 and CDR2 are MGHRA and YSYEKL. This CDR3 comprises 15 residues.

This clone occurred once. The chain is built from TRBV4-3 and TRBJ2-2, with D unclear. The germline CDR1 and CDR2 sequences are LGHNA and YSLEER. The V gene lost 1 base and the J gene lost 4 bases, with 4 bases spanning the gap. The CDR3 is 13 residues long. For the CDR3, the DNA is TGCGCCAGCAGCCAAGCTAGCACCGGGGAGCTGTTTTTT. Residues: CASSQASTGELFF.

This chain uses TRBV9 with TRBJ2-1; possibly TRBD1 for D (6 bases). Trimming removed 5 bases at V and 2 bases at J, with 17 bases between. This CDR3 has 16 amino acids. Germline loops: CDR1 SGDLS, CDR2 YYNGEE. The CDR3 bases are TGTGCCAGCAGGGATTGGACAGCGGCTACCTACAATGAGCAGTTCTTC. This sequence encodes CASRDWTAATYNEQFF.